This T cell receptor (beta chain) was profiled in a study of CD8 T cells in ankylosing spondylitis. Study-wide results and caveats: What seemed typical of ankylosing spondylitis blood was a TCR beta motif built from several highly homologous variants. Enrichment of disease-linked clones was reportedly significant in matched ankylosing spondylitis synovial fluid. CD8+ disease-linked clones were present at relatively low frequencies in blood.

Ten or more counts support this clonotype. Its antigen is unknown. Quantitative 5'-RACE with molecular barcodes was used to make the TCR beta libraries. One entry per CDR3 protein results from TCRdb running MiXCR on the 5' RACE reads. The data hold 200,000 to 300,000 distinct CDR3 sequences, with 8.6% observed a single time. The TCR comes from a male donor with ankylosing spondylitis or in good health (not recorded which). Sequencing input: blood, either unsorted or a sorted T cell fraction (not recorded which).

The DNA of the CDR3 is TGTGCCAGCAGCTTAAACGCCCCTCGGTTAAACACCGGGGAGCTGTTTTTT. Translated: CASSLNAPRLNTGELFF. The V and J genes are TRBV7-2 and TRBJ2-2; D call uncertain. Germline CDR1 reads SGHTA; CDR2 reads FQGNSA. This CDR3 comprises 17 residues. The germline V and J ends were trimmed by 2 bases and 2 bases, with 15 bases remaining between them.